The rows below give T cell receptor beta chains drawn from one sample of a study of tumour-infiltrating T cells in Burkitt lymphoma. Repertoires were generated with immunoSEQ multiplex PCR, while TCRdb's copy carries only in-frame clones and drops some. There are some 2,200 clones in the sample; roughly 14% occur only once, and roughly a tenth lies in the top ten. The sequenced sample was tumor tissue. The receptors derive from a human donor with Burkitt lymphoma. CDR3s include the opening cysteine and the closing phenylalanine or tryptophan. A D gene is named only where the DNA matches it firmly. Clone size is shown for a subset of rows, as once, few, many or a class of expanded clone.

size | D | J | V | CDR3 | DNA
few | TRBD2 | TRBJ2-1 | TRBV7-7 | CASSFRTSGRDEQFF | TGTGCTAGCAGCTTTCGGACTAGCGGGAGAGATGAGCAGTTCTTC
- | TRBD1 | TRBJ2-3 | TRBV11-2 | CASSFDRGSEYF | TGTGCCAGCAGCTTTGACAGGGGTTCGGAGTATTTT
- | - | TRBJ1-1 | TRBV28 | CASSTNSEAFF | TGTGCCAGCAGTACTAACTCTGAAGCTTTCTTT
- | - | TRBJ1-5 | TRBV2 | CASSTGRNQPQHF | TGTGCCAGCAGTACAGGGCGCAATCAGCCCCAGCATTTT
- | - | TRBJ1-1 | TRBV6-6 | CASSSQTSDAFF | TGTGCCAGCAGTTCACAGACATCTGACGCTTTCTTT
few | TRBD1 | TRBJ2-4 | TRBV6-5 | CASRRQGQNIQYF | TGTGCCAGCAGACGACAGGGCCAAAACATTCAGTACTTC
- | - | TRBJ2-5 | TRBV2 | CASSERIYRAETQYF | TGTGCCAGCAGTGAGCGGATTTACAGGGCGGAGACCCAGTACTTC
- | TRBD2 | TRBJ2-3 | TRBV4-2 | CASSQTLTGTSGASSTDTQYF | TGTGCCAGCAGCCAAACCCTTACCGGGACTAGCGGAGCTTCTAGCACAGATACGCAGTATTTT
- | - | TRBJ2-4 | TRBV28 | CASSFNPLAGLLAKNIQYF | TGTGCCAGCAGTTTTAATCCCTTGGCGGGGCTATTAGCCAAAAACATTCAGTACTTC
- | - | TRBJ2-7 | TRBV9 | CASSVGGLSYEQYF | TGTGCCAGCAGCGTAGGAGGGCTGAGCTACGAGCAGTACTTC
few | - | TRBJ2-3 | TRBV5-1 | CASSPGTAWGTDTQYF | TGCGCCAGCAGCCCCGGGACCGCCTGGGGCACAGATACGCAGTATTTT
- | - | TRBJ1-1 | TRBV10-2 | CASIGTEAFF | TGCGCCAGCATCGGTACCGAAGCTTTCTTT
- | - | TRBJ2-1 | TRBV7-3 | CASSFGEGVPYNEQFF | TGTGCCAGCAGCTTTGGCGAAGGGGTCCCCTACAATGAGCAGTTCTTC
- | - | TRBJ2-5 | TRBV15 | CATSRGVQETQYF | TGTGCCACCAGCAGAGGAGTCCAAGAGACCCAGTACTTC
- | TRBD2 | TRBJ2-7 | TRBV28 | CASRAGGGPYEQYF | TGTGCCAGCAGGGCGGGGGGCGGGCCCTACGAGCAGTACTTC
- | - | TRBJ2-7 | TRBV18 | CASSRVSYEQYF | TGTGCCAGCTCAAGGGTCTCCTACGAGCAGTACTTC
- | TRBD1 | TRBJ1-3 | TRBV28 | CASRMTGAGNTIYF | TGTGCCAGCAGGATGACAGGGGCTGGAAACACCATATATTTT
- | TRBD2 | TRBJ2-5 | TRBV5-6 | CASSLMSGGETQYF | TGTGCCAGCAGCTTGATGTCGGGAGGAGAGACCCAGTACTTC
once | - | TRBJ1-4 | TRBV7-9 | CASSLALGGDEKLFF | TGTGCCAGCAGCTTAGCCCTCGGGGGTGATGAAAAACTGTTTTTT
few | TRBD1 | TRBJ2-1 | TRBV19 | CASKDGTGYGRGYNEQFF | TGTGCCAGTAAGGACGGGACAGGGTACGGGCGGGGGTACAATGAGCAGTTCTTC
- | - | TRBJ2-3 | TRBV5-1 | CASSLGAGAGDTQYF | TGCGCCAGCAGCTTGGGTGCCGGGGCGGGAGATACGCAGTATTTT
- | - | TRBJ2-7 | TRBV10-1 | CASSEGRSAFYEQYF | TGCGCCAGCAGTGAGGGGCGGAGTGCGTTCTACGAGCAGTACTTC
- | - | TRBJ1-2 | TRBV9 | CASSVEVSPSVGYTF | TGTGCCAGCAGCGTAGAGGTGTCGCCCTCGGTGGGCTACACCTTC
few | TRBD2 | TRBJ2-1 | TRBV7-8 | CASSSLAGGLNEQFF | TGTGCCAGCAGCTCTCTAGCGGGAGGGCTTAATGAGCAGTTCTTC